Only a few counts were recorded for the clone carrying this T cell receptor (beta chain). The record originates from a study of T cells after yellow fever vaccination. TCRdb fed the 5' RACE reads into MiXCR, producing one record per CDR3 protein. This table has hundreds of thousands of distinct CDR3 sequences, 12% appearing once. V was shortened by 7 bases and J by 3 bases, with 11 bases between the two germline ends. CDR1 and CDR2 (germline): SNHLY, FYNNEI. This CDR3 is built from 13 residues. Sequencing used PBMCs, obtained on the day of the yellow fever booster vaccination. The J gene is TRBJ2-3, the V gene TRBV2; D is unclear. This receptor was obtained from a man aged 25 to 45 who received the YFV17D yellow fever vaccine. The CDR3 DNA reads as TGTGCCAGCAAGCTAGTTGGGACAGATACGCAGTATTTT. Protein sequence: CASKLVGTDTQYF.